This paragraph covers one TCR beta chain sequence. What it binds is unknown. The record originates from a study of cytotoxic CD8 clonotypes in ibrutinib-treated CLL. Notes on the study in general: Investigators sampled sustained-remission and progressing patients at differing times.

Germline lookup yields CDR1 SGDLS and CDR2 YYNGEE. The V and J ends lost 0 bases and 0 bases respectively, with 4 bases between them. The CDR3 loop spans 15 amino acids. TCRdb's table, derived via immunoSEQ multiplex PCR, lists solely in-frame clones and lacks some. This table has approximately 84,000 clones, around 84% appearing once. This specimen consisted of PBMCs, obtained before ibrutinib treatment. The sequence derives from a human donor with chronic lymphocytic leukemia. The chain has TRBV9 and TRBJ2-6, with D uncertain. DNA of the CDR3: TGTGCCAGCAGCGTAGCTTTCTCTGGGGCCAACGTCCTGACTTTC. Residues: CASSVAFSGANVLTF.